The rows below give T cell receptor beta chains drawn from one sample of a study of blood T cell repertoires in COVID-19. This table comes from immunoSEQ multiplex PCR, and its TCRdb copy is limited to in-frame clones, with some not included. The data show some 270,000 clones, with around 90% seen just once and roughly 2.2% held by the top ten. The sequencing input was peripheral blood. These receptors all come from a man in his forties or fifties with acute or convalescent COVID-19. CDR3s leave out the opening cysteine and the closing phenylalanine or tryptophan. The order of the fields is J gene, V gene, CDR3 protein.

J: TRBJ2-2; V: TRBV10-1; CDR3: ASRSTVNTGELF
J: TRBJ2-1; V: TRBV27; CDR3: ASSFTRASQVGGRYNEQF
J: TRBJ2-5; V: TRBV19; CDR3: ASSPGLKETQY
J: TRBJ1-1; V: TRBV18; CDR3: ASSPPGGYTEAF
J: TRBJ2-3; V: TRBV9; CDR3: ASSVEGLAGDETQY
J: TRBJ2-5; V: TRBV4-2; CDR3: ASSQVPRRETQY
J: TRBJ1-3; V: TRBV11-2; CDR3: ASSLDLQDYTIY
J: TRBJ1-5; V: TRBV7-2; CDR3: ASSTRGFSNQPQH
J: TRBJ1-5; V: TRBV6-6; CDR3: ASSTTGDQPQH
J: TRBJ1-3; V: TRBV11-3; CDR3: ASSGGVSGNTIY
J: TRBJ2-3; V: TRBV15; CDR3: ATSRERGGPDTQY
J: TRBJ1-1; V: TRBV12-3/TRBV12-4; CDR3: ASSLAGIGAF
J: TRBJ1-6; V: TRBV7-9; CDR3: ASSLEGLVGVPSPLH
J: TRBJ2-5; V: TRBV27; CDR3: ASSFFTGGATRETQY
J: TRBJ2-5; V: TRBV15; CDR3: ATSSHRKGEETQY
J: TRBJ2-1; V: TRBV5-6; CDR3: ASSFLSYEQF
J: TRBJ2-3; V: TRBV5-1; CDR3: ASGRGADTQY
J: TRBJ1-2; V: TRBV7-3; CDR3: ASSPRGRDGYT
J: TRBJ2-1; V: TRBV3-1/TRBV3-2; CDR3: ASSQGASEGNEQF
J: TRBJ2-2; V: TRBV11-2; CDR3: ASSLVAGGVAGELF
J: TRBJ1-4; V: TRBV6-5; CDR3: ASRGRQGDEKLF
J: TRBJ2-1; V: TRBV30; CDR3: AWSVGTPYNEQF
J: TRBJ2-2; V: TRBV19; CDR3: ASNRDRFFTGELF
J: TRBJ2-3; V: TRBV27; CDR3: ASSLKSGGAGSYQLGTQY
J: TRBJ1-3; V: TRBV11-3; CDR3: ASSLAGQGFENTIY
J: TRBJ2-5; V: TRBV7-3; CDR3: ASSQRGFQETQY
J: TRBJ1-1; V: TRBV18; CDR3: ASSLRVDTEAF
J: TRBJ2-1; V: TRBV2; CDR3: ASRMTGGGEQF
J: TRBJ2-5; V: TRBV18; CDR3: ASSTGYFTVQETQY
J: TRBJ2-5; V: TRBV7-2; CDR3: ASSLAPLRETQY
J: TRBJ2-1; V: TRBV12-5; CDR3: ASGFSAGGRYNEQF
J: TRBJ2-5; V: TRBV14; CDR3: ASSQLRGGKETQY
J: TRBJ2-3; V: TRBV19; CDR3: ASSTQTGNTQY
J: TRBJ2-7; V: TRBV7-2; CDR3: ASSPWSSFNEQY
J: TRBJ1-5; V: TRBV7-2; CDR3: ASSLGFLQPQH
J: TRBJ2-7; V: TRBV2; CDR3: ASSRATDSYEQY
J: TRBJ1-1; V: TRBV19; CDR3: ASSPLLGDLGTEAF
J: TRBJ2-3; V: TRBV10-2; CDR3: ASTSTDTQY
J: TRBJ1-3; V: TRBV10-2; CDR3: ASSDRGDSGNTIY
J: TRBJ1-2; V: TRBV19; CDR3: ASSPSLGYGYT
J: TRBJ2-5; V: TRBV14; CDR3: ASSQPETQY
J: TRBJ1-2; V: TRBV2; CDR3: ASSSASAGGYGYT
J: TRBJ2-1; V: TRBV10-3; CDR3: AISDLRRRQTYNEQF
J: TRBJ2-1; V: TRBV7-3; CDR3: ASSRSSGGVYEQF
J: TRBJ2-5; V: TRBV5-6; CDR3: ASSLWTAKIGETQY